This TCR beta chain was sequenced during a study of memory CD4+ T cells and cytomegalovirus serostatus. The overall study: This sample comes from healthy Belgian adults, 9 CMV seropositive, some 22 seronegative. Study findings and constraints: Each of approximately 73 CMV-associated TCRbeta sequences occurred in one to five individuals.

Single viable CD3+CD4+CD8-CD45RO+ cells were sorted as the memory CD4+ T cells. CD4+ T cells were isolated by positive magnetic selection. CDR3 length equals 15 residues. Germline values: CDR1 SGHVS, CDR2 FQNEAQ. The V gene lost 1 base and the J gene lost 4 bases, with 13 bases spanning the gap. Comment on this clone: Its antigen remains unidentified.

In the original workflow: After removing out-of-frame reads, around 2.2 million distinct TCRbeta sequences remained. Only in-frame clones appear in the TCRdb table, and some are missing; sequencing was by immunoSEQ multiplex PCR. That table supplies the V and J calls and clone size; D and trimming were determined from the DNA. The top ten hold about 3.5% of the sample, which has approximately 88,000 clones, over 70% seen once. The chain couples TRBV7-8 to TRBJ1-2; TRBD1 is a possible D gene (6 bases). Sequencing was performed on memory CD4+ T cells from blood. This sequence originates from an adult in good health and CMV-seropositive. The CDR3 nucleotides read TGTGCCAGCAGCTTAGTACCCCAGGGGAGCTATGGCTACACCTTC. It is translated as CASSLVPQGSYGYTF.